This TCR beta chain was observed in a study of blood T cell repertoires in COVID-19. Study in general: COVID-19 samples from acute and convalescent phases originated in the United States, Italy and Spain. The analysed material was cDNA or gDNA that came from T cells, B-cell-depleted T cells, or PBMCs.

The J segment lost 7 bases and the V segment lost 5 bases, leaving 5 bases of the junction unmatched. The CDR3 totals 14 residues. Germline V gives CDR1 LGHDT, CDR2 YNNKEL (reference sequence). Study processing details: Amplification of reference gene primers provided the estimated nucleated cell counts. Assay: immunoSEQ multiplex PCR; the TCRdb copy retains only in-frame clones and omits some. The DNA gave D and trimming, while V, J and clone size come from that table. The sample has tens of thousands of clones; 89% are singletons. The sequence was collected from a woman between 50 and 59 years old with active COVID-19. The source material was peripheral blood. The chain recombines TRBV3-1 (or the pseudogene TRBV3-2) with TRBJ2-5; TRBD2 matches 12 bases. The DNA for the CDR3 is TGTGCCAGCAGCTCCCTAGCGGGAGGGGCGACCCAGTACTTC. This sequence encodes CASSSLAGGATQYF.